Listed here are 5 T cell receptor beta chains from one sample, sequenced in a study of CD8+CD57+ T cells in acquired aplastic anemia. Whoever was chosen for sequencing had shown CD8+CD57+ cell expansion by flow cytometry. CDR3 and TCR beta VDJ profiling relied on genomic DNA as the template. TCRdb fed the reads into MiXCR, producing one record per CDR3 protein. The sample records about 120,000 distinct CDR3 sequences, approximately 40% being singletons. The sample was sorted CD4+, CD8+, or CD8+CD57+ T cells (not recorded which) from PBMCs. These receptor sequences come from a human donor with aplastic anemia.

As for this clonotype: An end of the junction differs from the germline gene, which may be a read error. The rearrangement links TRBV7-2 to TRBJ2-7; tentatively, D is TRBD1 (6 bases). The CDR3 totals 15 residues. The germline gives CDR1 SGHTA, CDR2 FQGNSA. CDR3 sequence: CASSSTGRTPYEQYF. The CDR3 nucleotides read TGCGCCAGCAGCTCCACAGGGCGAACGCCGTACGAGCAGTACTTC.

This clonotype was counted only a few times. The chain combines TRBV3-1 with TRBJ1-1; a weak D match, TRBD1 (5 bases). V dropped 1 base and J dropped 8 bases, with 11 bases sitting between them. CDR1 is LGHDT and CDR2 is YNNKEL in the germline V gene (reference sequence). The length of the CDR3 is 13 residues. Written as DNA, the CDR3 is TGTGCCAGCAGCCAAGCGGCGGAGGGGGAAGCTTTCTTT. Protein sequence: CASSQAAEGEAFF.

This clonotype has more than one count but fewer than ten. As the CDR3 is not closed by the conserved phenylalanine or tryptophan, this likely results from a read error. The V and J genes are TRBV6-5 and TRBJ2-3, with D unclear. Deletions cut 0 bases from V and 3 bases from J, with 7 bases between. There are 14 residues in the CDR3. Germline V gives CDR1 MNHEY, CDR2 SVGAGI. CDR3 sequence reads: CASSYSTGTDTQYL. CDR3 sequence (DNA): TGTGCCAGCAGTTACTCGACTGGAACAGATACGCAGTATCTT.

This chain connects TRBV2 to TRBJ2-1; perhaps TRBD2 as D (6 bases). The CDR3 has 14 amino acids. V was trimmed by 5 bases and J by 4 bases, leaving 12 bases between them. The V gene's germline CDR1 is SNHLY and CDR2 FYNNEI. In DNA form, the CDR3 reads TGTGCCAGCAGTACATCTAGCGCTTACAATGAGCAGTTCTTC. Residues: CASSTSSAYNEQFF.

The table lists this clonotype with many counts. This chain links TRBV5-8 with TRBJ1-2; D not resolved. The CDR3 loop spans 14 amino acids. CDR1 SGHTS and CDR2 YDEGEE come from the germline V gene. Between the trimmed V and J ends, which lost 6 bases and 4 bases, there was a span of 16 bases. The CDR3 DNA reads as TGTGCCAGCACCTTAAAAGAGGTCGCCTATGGCTACACCTTC. Translating it yields CASTLKEVAYGYTF.